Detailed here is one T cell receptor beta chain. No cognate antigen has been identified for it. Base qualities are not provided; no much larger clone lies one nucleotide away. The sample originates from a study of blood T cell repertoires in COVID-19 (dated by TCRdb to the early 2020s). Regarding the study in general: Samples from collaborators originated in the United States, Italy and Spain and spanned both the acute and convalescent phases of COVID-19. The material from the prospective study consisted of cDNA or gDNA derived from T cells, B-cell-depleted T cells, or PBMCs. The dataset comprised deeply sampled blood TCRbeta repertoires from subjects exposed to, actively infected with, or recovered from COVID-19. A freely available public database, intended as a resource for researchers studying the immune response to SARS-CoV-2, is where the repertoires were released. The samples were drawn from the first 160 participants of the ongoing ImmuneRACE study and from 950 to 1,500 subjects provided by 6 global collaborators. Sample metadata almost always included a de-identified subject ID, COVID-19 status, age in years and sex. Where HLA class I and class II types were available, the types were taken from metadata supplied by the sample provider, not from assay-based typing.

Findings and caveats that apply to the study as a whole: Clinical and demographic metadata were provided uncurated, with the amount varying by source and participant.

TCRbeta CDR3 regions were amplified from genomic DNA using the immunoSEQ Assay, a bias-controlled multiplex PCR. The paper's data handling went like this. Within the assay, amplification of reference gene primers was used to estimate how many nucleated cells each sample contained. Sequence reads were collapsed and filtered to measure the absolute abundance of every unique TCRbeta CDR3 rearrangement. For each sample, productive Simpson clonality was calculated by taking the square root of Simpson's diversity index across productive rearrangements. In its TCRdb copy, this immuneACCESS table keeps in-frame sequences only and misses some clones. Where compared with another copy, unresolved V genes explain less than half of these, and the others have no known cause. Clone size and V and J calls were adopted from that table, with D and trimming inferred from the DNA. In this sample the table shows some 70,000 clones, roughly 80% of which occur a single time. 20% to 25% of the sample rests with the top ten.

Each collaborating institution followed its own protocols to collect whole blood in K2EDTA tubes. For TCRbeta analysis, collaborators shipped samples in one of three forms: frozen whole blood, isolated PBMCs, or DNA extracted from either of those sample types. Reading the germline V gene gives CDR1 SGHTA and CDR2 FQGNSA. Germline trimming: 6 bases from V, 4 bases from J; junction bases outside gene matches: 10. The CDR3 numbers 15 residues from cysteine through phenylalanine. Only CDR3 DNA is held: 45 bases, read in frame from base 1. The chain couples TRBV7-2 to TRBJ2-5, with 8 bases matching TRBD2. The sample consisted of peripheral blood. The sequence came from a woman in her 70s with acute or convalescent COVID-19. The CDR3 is CASRPSGRRGETQYF. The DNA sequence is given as TGTGCCAGCAGACCTAGCGGGCGGAGGGGAGAGACCCAGTACTTC.